This T cell receptor (beta chain) is drawn from a study of beta chain features in type 1 diabetes. About the study: Cell yields, gender and age were similar in healthy donors and patients.

The entirety of the isolated RNA underwent reverse transcription, so expressed TCRB transcripts were sequenced. This table comes from immunoSEQ multiplex PCR, and its TCRdb copy is limited to in-frame clones, with some not included. The table has under 300,000 clones, around 7.8% seen once. The study's findings and limits: Insertions were fewer and deletions more numerous at VDJ junctions in type 1 diabetes patients.

This clone was found a few times. What it recognizes is unknown. J was trimmed by 5 bases and V by 7 bases; bases with no gene match: 12. The length of the CDR3 is 15 residues. The germline V gene encodes CDR1 MNHEY and CDR2 SMNVEV (reference sequence). The sequence derives from a woman aged 18-30 years in good health. The V gene is TRBV27, the J gene TRBJ2-3; TRBD2 matches 7 bases. Sequenced: central memory CD4+ T cells from blood. CDR3 sequence: CASNIAGLGGDTQYF. CDR3 sequence (DNA): TGTGCCAGCAATATAGCGGGCCTAGGAGGAGATACGCAGTATTTT.